This T cell receptor beta chain was recovered during a study of response to subunit inactivated influenza vaccine. Study observations and caveats: The authors proposed limited new T cell recruitment per seasonal influenza vaccination.

TCRdb itself ran the RT-PCR reads through MiXCR, one entry per CDR3 protein. The table has hundreds of thousands of distinct CDR3 sequences, approximately 14% seen once. Trimming shortened V by 1 base and J by 3 bases, and 5 bases separated the two germline ends. The CDR3 has 13 residues. Germline V CDR1 and CDR2: KGHDR, SFDVKD. To note about this clonotype: The target antigen is unknown.

This receptor was identified in a man aged 50 to 59 who received an inactivated influenza vaccine. This chain joins TRBV24-1 and TRBJ2-5; D is ambiguous. Specimen: PBMCs from blood, collected about 11 days after vaccination. CDR3: CATSDFQKETQYF. Here the CDR3 DNA reads TGTGCCACCAGTGATTTCCAGAAAGAGACCCAGTACTTC.